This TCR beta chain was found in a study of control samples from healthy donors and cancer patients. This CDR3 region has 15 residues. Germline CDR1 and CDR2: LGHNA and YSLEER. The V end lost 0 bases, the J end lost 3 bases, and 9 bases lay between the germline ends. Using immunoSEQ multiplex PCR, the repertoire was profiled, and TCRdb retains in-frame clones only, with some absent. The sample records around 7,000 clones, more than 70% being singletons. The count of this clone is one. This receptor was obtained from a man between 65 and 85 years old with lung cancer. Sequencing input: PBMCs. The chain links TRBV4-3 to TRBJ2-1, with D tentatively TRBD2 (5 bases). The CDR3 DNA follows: TGCGCCAGCAGCCAAGAACTAGGTGGCTACAATGAGCAGTTCTTC. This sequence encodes CASSQELGGYNEQFF.